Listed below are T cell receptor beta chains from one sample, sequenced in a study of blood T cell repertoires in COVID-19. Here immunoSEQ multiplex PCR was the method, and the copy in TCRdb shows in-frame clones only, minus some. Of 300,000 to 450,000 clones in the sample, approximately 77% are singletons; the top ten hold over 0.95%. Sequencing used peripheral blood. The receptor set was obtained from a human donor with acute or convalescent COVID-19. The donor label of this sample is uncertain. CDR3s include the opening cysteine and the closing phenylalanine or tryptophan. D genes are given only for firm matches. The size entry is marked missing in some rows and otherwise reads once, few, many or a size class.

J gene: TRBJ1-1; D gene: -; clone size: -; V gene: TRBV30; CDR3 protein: CASTPGTGGLNTEAFF; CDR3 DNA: TGTGCCTCTACACCCGGGACCGGGGGGCTGAACACTGAAGCTTTCTTT
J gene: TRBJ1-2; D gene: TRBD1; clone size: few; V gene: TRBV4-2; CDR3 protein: CASSQGLGDRNYGYTF; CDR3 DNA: TGTGCCAGCAGCCAGGGCCTAGGGGACAGGAACTATGGCTACACCTTC
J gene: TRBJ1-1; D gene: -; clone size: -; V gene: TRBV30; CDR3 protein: CAWSVNAPGAFF; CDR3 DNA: TGTGCCTGGAGTGTCAACGCCCCGGGAGCTTTCTTT
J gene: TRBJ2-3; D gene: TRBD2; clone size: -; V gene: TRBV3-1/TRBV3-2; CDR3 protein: CASSQWDSGGPRGRTDTQYF; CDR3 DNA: TGTGCCAGCAGCCAGTGGGATAGCGGGGGGCCGAGAGGGCGCACAGATACGCAGTATTTT
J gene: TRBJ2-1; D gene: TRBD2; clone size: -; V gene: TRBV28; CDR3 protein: CASSLVTSGRLGQFF; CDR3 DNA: TGTGCCAGCAGTTTAGTGACTAGCGGGAGGTTGGGGCAGTTCTTC
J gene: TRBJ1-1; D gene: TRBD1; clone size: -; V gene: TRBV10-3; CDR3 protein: CAISESRQGVTEAFF; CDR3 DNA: TGTGCCATCAGTGAGTCGAGACAGGGGGTTACTGAAGCTTTCTTT
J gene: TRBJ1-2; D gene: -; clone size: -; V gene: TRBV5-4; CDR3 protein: CASRPGVRGGNYGYTF; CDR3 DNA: TGTGCCAGCAGACCCGGCGTGCGGGGGGGTAACTATGGCTACACCTTC
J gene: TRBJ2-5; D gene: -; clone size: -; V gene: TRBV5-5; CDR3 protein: CASSHYQETQYF; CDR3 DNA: TGTGCCAGCAGCCATTACCAAGAGACCCAGTACTTC
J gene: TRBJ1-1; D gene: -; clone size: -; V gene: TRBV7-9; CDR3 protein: CASSFTRETEAFF; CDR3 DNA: TGTGCCAGCAGCTTTACCAGGGAAACTGAAGCTTTCTTT
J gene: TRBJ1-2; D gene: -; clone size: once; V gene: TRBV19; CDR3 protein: CASGRTENYGYTF; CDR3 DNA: TGTGCCAGTGGTCGGACAGAAAACTATGGCTACACCTTC
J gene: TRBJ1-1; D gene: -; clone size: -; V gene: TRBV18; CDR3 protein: CASSPPRGGNTEAFF; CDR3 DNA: TGTGCCAGCTCACCACCGAGGGGGGGGAACACTGAAGCTTTCTTT
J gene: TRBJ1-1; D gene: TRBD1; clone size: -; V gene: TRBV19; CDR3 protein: CASSDPGQGRTEAFF; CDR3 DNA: TGTGCCAGTAGTGATCCGGGACAGGGGAGGACTGAAGCTTTCTTT
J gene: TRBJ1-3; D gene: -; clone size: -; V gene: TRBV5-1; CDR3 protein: CASSFGPPSSGNTIYF; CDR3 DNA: TGCGCCAGCAGTTTTGGCCCCCCCTCCTCTGGAAACACCATATATTTT
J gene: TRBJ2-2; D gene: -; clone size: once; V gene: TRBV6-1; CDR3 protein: CASSEAGGDTGELFF; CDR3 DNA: TGTGCCAGCAGTGAAGCGGGGGGTGACACCGGGGAGCTGTTTTTT
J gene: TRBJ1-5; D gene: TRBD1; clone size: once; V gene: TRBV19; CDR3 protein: CASSIRDRAQPQHF; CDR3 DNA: TGTGCCAGTAGTATCCGGGACAGGGCTCAGCCCCAGCATTTT
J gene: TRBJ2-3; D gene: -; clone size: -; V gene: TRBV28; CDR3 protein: CASRTPSTDTQYF; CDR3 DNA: TGTGCCAGCAGGACACCAAGCACAGATACGCAGTATTTT
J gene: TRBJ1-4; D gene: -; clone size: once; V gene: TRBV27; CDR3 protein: CASSLFGGATNEKLFF; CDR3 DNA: TGTGCCAGCAGTTTATTCGGAGGGGCAACTAATGAAAAACTGTTTTTT
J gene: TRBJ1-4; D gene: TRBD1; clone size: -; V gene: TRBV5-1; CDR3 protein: CASSSDRGSPFF; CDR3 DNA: TGCGCCAGCAGCTCGGACAGGGGATCTCCGTTTTTT
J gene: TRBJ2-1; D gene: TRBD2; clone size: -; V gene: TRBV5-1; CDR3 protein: CASSSIPASGTSGSNNEQFF; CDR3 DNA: TGCGCCAGCAGCTCAATCCCAGCCTCCGGGACTAGCGGGAGCAACAATGAGCAGTTCTTC
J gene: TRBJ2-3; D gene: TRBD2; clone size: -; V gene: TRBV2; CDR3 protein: CASSFPSGGTPSTDTQYF; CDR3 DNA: TGTGCCAGCAGCTTCCCCAGCGGGGGAACTCCTAGCACAGATACGCAGTATTTT
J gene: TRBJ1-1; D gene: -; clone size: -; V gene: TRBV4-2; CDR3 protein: CASSQANMNTEAFF; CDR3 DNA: TGTGCCAGCAGCCAGGCCAACATGAACACTGAAGCTTTCTTT
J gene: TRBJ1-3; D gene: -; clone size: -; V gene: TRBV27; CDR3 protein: CASRQTSGNTIYF; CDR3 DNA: TGTGCCAGCAGACAAACCTCTGGAAACACCATATATTTT
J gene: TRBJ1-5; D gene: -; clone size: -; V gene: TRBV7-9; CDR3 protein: CASSFGGTNNQPQHF; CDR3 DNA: TGTGCCAGCAGCTTCGGGGGGACCAACAATCAGCCCCAGCATTTT
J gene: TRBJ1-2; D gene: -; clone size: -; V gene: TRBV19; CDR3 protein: CASTEDLIARGYTF; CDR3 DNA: TGTGCCAGTACCGAGGACTTAATCGCTAGGGGCTACACCTTC
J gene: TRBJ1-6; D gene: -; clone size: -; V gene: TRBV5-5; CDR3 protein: CASSWEVGNSPLHF; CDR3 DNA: TGTGCCAGCAGCTGGGAGGTGGGGAATTCACCCCTCCACTTT
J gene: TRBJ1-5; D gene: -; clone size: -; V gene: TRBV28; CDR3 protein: CASSLWLGGNQPQHF; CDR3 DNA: TGTGCCAGCAGTTTATGGTTGGGGGGGAATCAGCCCCAGCATTTT
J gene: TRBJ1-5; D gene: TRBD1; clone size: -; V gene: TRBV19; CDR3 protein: CASTSRDRGGQPQHF; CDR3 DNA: TGTGCCAGTACCTCACGGGACAGGGGCGGTCAGCCCCAGCATTTT
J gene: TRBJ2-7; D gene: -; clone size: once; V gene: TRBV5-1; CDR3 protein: CASSPGRAGEQYF; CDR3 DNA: TGCGCCAGCAGCCCGGGGCGAGCGGGCGAGCAGTACTTC
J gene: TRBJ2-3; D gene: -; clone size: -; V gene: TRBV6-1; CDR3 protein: CASSVAPQRGTDTQYF; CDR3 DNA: TGTGCCAGCAGTGTTGCCCCGCAGCGGGGCACAGATACGCAGTATTTT
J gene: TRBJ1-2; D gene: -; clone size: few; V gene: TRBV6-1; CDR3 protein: CASSEGVRGSGYTF; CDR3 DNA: TGTGCCAGCAGTGAAGGGGTCAGGGGATCTGGCTACACCTTC
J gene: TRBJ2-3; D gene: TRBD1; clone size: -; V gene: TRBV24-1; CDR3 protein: CATRGQHTDTQYF; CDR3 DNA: TGTGCCACCAGGGGACAGCATACAGATACGCAGTATTTT
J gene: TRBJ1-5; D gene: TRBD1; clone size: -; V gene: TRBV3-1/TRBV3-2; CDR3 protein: CASSQGQGGYQPQHF; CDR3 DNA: TGTGCCAGCAGCCAGGGACAGGGGGGCTATCAGCCCCAGCATTTT
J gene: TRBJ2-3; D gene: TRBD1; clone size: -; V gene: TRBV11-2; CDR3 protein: CASSLRGSRGPNTQYF; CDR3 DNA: TGTGCCAGCAGCTTACGTGGTAGCAGGGGGCCGAATACGCAGTATTTT
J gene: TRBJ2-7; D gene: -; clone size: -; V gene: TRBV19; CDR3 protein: CASSNPRGAPYEQYF; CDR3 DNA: TGTGCCAGTAGTAACCCCCGGGGGGCCCCCTACGAGCAGTACTTC
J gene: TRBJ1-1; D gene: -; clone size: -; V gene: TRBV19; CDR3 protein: CASSIRGQDEAFF; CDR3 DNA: TGTGCCAGTAGTATCAGGGGCCAGGATGAAGCTTTCTTT
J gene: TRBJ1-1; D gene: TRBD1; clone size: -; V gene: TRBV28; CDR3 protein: CASSPDRGSTEAFF; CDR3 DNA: TGTGCCAGCAGTCCCGACAGGGGAAGTACTGAAGCTTTCTTT
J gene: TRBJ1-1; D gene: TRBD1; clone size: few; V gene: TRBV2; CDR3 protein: CASRAGGHGNTEAFF; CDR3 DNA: TGTGCCAGCAGGGCAGGGGGCCACGGGAACACTGAAGCTTTCTTT
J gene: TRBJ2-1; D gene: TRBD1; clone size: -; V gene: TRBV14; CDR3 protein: CASRQGAVNEQFF; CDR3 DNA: TGTGCCAGCAGGCAGGGGGCTGTTAATGAGCAGTTCTTC
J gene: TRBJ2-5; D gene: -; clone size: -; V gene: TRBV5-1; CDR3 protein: CASSFDRWETQYF; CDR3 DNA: TGCGCCAGCAGCTTTGACAGGTGGGAGACCCAGTACTTC